These 17 T cell receptor beta chains share one sample of origin, sequenced in a study of CD8+ T cells in alopecia areata. Extracted RNA was reverse transcribed, and the resulting cDNA served as sequencing template. Sequencing used immunoSEQ multiplex PCR; TCRdb keeps in-frame clones, though not all of them. Here the sample spans 180,000 or so clones, roughly 53% being singletons. The treatment denotes: oral pan-JAK inhibitor, 5-10 mg twice daily. The source was CD8+ T cells sorted from blood, collected at week 24, from a patient treated with tofacitinib. The receptors stem from a human donor with alopecia areata.

V usage is TRBV11-2 and J usage is TRBJ1-2; D uncertain. Germline CDR1 reads SGHAT; CDR2 reads FQNNGV. There are 18 residues in the CDR3. Trimming pared 1 base from V and 2 bases from J, leaving 20 bases between. CDR3 protein: CASSLVHEGSSPNYGYTF. In nucleotides, the CDR3 is TGTGCCAGCAGCTTAGTTCATGAGGGTTCCTCGCCGAACTATGGCTACACCTTC.

V and J are TRBV5-6 and TRBJ1-2; D uncertain. Looked up from germline, CDR1 is SGHDT and CDR2 is YYEEEE. Trimming shortened V by 1 base and J by 8 bases, and 9 bases separated the two germline ends. This CDR3 comprises 12 residues. The CDR3 loop is CASSLSSRGYTF. The DNA for the CDR3 is TGTGCCAGCAGCTTGTCTTCGCGAGGCTACACCTTC.

This clone was observed a few times. This chain connects TRBV4-3 to TRBJ1-1, with a possible D match to TRBD1 (5 bases). The germline gives CDR1 LGHNA, CDR2 YSLEER. This CDR3 is built from 13 residues. V lost 0 bases to trimming and J lost 7 bases, with 9 bases between them. CDR3 protein: CASSQDEGLEAFF. The CDR3 nucleotides read TGCGCCAGCAGCCAAGATGAGGGACTTGAAGCTTTCTTT.

The chain links TRBV11-2 to TRBJ2-1; 10 positions match TRBD1. The CDR3 has 15 residues. The germline V gene has CDR1 SGHAT and CDR2 FQNNGV. Trimming at V came to 5 bases and at J to 7 bases, leaving 8 bases not matched to a gene. The CDR3 DNA follows: TGTGCCAGCAGCGCCGGGACAGGGGTTGAGAATGAGCAGTTCTTC. Its translation: CASSAGTGVENEQFF.

The V call is TRBV7-9, the J call TRBJ1-4; maybe TRBD1 (5 bases). The CDR3 totals 13 residues. The V gene's germline CDR1 is SEHNR and CDR2 FQNEAQ (reference sequence). V lost 8 bases and J lost 6, with 13 bases in between. CDR3 in amino acids: CASVRREDEKLFF. In DNA, the CDR3 is TGTGCCAGCGTCCGCAGGGAGGATGAAAAACTGTTTTTT.

The chain is built from TRBV27 and TRBJ1-1; D not resolved. The CDR3 loop spans 14 amino acids. CDR1 is MNHEY, CDR2 SMNVEV, per germline (reference sequence). The V end was cut by 2 bases, the J end by 5 bases, with 12 bases between. The CDR3 loop is CASSLEGAGTEAFF. The CDR3 DNA sequence: TGTGCCAGCAGTTTAGAAGGTGCGGGGACTGAAGCTTTCTTT.

This clone was detected a few times. The chain uses TRBV11-2 and TRBJ2-1, with a possible D match to TRBD1 (6 bases). From germline, CDR1 is SGHAT and CDR2 FQNNGV. This CDR3 region has 16 residues. Trimming cost V 1 base and J 7 bases, with 17 bases left between them. DNA for the CDR3: TGTGCCAGCAGCTTAGTCTCAGATACAGGGTCTAATGAGCAGTTCTTC. This codes for CASSLVSDTGSNEQFF.

The chain couples TRBV5-1 to TRBJ2-1; perhaps D is TRBD1 or TRBD2 (5 bases each). The CDR3 covers 16 residues. V shed 2 bases and J shed 3 bases, with 15 bases lying between them. The germline V gene has CDR1 SGHRS and CDR2 YFSETQ. The CDR3 here is CASSFWQGEGYNEQFF. The DNA for the CDR3 is TGCGCCAGCAGCTTTTGGCAGGGAGAGGGCTACAATGAGCAGTTCTTC.

The sample holds a few counts of this clone. The chain combines TRBV6-5 with TRBJ2-5; D gene ambiguous. V lost 2 bases to trimming and J lost 9 bases, with 19 bases between them. Germline CDR1 is MNHEY and CDR2 is SVGAGI. The CDR3 has 15 residues. CDR3: CASSYQASSNLAQYF. CDR3 DNA sequence: TGTGCCAGCAGTTACCAGGCCAGTTCAAATTTGGCCCAGTACTTC.

This clone was recorded a few times. The chain carries TRBV29-1 and TRBJ2-5, with 7 nucleotides matching TRBD1. Germline V CDR1 and CDR2: SQVTM, ANQGSEA. CDR3 size: 13 residues. V lost 7 bases to trimming and J lost 4 bases; unmatched junction nucleotides: 9. CDR3 bases: TGCAGCGCGGAGACAGGGACCTTAGAGACCCAGTACTTC. This translates into CSAETGTLETQYF.

This clone was recorded only once. This chain uses TRBV7-9 with TRBJ2-4, with D uncertain. V shed 5 bases and J shed 3 bases, with 14 bases lying between them. There are 15 residues in the CDR3. Per the germline V gene, CDR1 is SEHNR and CDR2 is FQNEAQ (reference sequence). The chain's CDR3 is CASSAQSVIKNIQYF. CDR3 nucleotide sequence: TGTGCCAGCAGCGCCCAGTCAGTGATCAAAAACATTCAGTACTTC.

J is TRBJ1-2 and V is TRBV27, with a possible D match to TRBD1 (5 bases). Between the trimmed V and J ends, which lost 6 bases and 7 bases, there was a span of 18 bases. Germline loops: CDR1 MNHEY, CDR2 SMNVEV (reference sequence). The CDR3 loop spans 14 amino acids. DNA of the CDR3: TGTGCCAGCAGCCCAACACAGGATAGATTTGGCTACACCTTC. Protein sequence: CASSPTQDRFGYTF.

The chain employs TRBV27 and TRBJ2-7, with D unclear. V was shortened by 8 bases and J by 5 bases, with 19 bases between the two germline ends. CDR1 and CDR2 (germline): MNHEY, SMNVEV (reference sequence). The CDR3 runs to 14 residues. CDR3 sequence (DNA): TGTGCCAGCCGCACCACCCGGCGCATTGACGAGCAGTACTTC. Translating gives CASRTTRRIDEQYF.

This chain connects TRBV15 to TRBJ2-2; tentative D call: TRBD2 (5 bases). The germline V gene has CDR1 LNHNV and CDR2 YYDKDF (reference sequence). The CDR3 totals 18 residues. Trimming took off 5 bases at V and 4 bases at J, with 23 bases between the two ends. CDR3 in amino acids: CATSAHLAGSSATGELFF. The CDR3 DNA sequence: TGTGCCACCAGCGCCCACCTTGCGGGTTCTAGTGCCACCGGGGAGCTGTTTTTT.

V gene TRBV5-1 combines with J gene TRBJ2-5; D call uncertain. Germline CDR1 and CDR2: SGHRS and YFSETQ. CDR3 size: 13 residues. Deletions cut 4 bases from V and 1 base from J, with 8 bases between. The CDR3 sequence: CASSPDPQETQYF. In nucleotides, the CDR3 is TGCGCCAGCAGCCCCGACCCCCAAGAGACCCAGTACTTC.

This clone was found a few times. The chain has TRBV28 and TRBJ2-1, with TRBD2 matching over 9 bases. The CDR3 runs 16 residues. Germline V gives CDR1 MDHEN, CDR2 SYDVKM. V trimming: 6 bases; J trimming: 6 bases; junction bases outside the gene matches: 12. This CDR3 reads CASSQVAGADPNEQFF. The DNA for the CDR3 is TGTGCCAGCAGCCAAGTAGCGGGGGCCGACCCCAATGAGCAGTTCTTC.

This clone has only one observation. This chain connects TRBV30 to TRBJ1-2; D is ambiguous. The CDR3 has 11 residues. Deletions cut 4 bases from V and 8 bases from J, with 11 bases between. Germline CDR1 reads GTSNPN; CDR2 reads SVGIG (reference sequence). In DNA, the CDR3 is TGTGCCTGGACCATCGGGGTGGGCTACACCTTC. Translating it yields CAWTIGVGYTF.